Below, 30 T cell receptor beta chains from the same sample are listed, as sequenced in a study of beta chain features in type 1 diabetes. The entirety of the isolated RNA underwent reverse transcription, so expressed TCRB transcripts were sequenced. Some clones are missing from TCRdb's copy, which holds only in-frame ones; the method was immunoSEQ multiplex PCR. Among hundreds of thousands of clones listed, about 16% were seen once. The sequenced material came from naive CD4+ T cells from blood. The receptors derive from a man aged 18 to 30 in good health.

This clone was detected only a few times. The rearrangement links TRBV19 to TRBJ2-3, with 14 bases lining up with TRBD2. Germline CDR1 and CDR2: LNHDA and SQIVND (reference sequence). Trimming cost V 8 bases and J 2 bases; bases outside gene matches: 6. The CDR3 has 16 amino acids. Here the CDR3 DNA reads TGTGCCAGTTCGGGGACTAGCGGGGGCTTCACAGATACGCAGTATTTT. This sequence encodes CASSGTSGGFTDTQYF.

This clone showed up just a few times. Different DNA sequences within this sample yield the same CDR3. CDR3 sequence: CASSLVVNTEAFF. CDR3 nucleotide sequence: TGCGCCAGCAGCTTGGTCGTGAACACTGAAGCTTTCTTT. The J gene is TRBJ1-1, the V gene TRBV5-1; D gene uncertain. From germline, CDR1 is SGHRS and CDR2 YFSETQ. Trimming removed 0 bases at V and 0 bases at J, with 3 bases between. CDR3 length: 13 residues.

The rearrangement links TRBV19 to TRBJ2-7; possibly TRBD1 for D (5 bases). Trimming pared 3 bases from V and 3 bases from J, leaving 15 bases between. Germline CDR1 is LNHDA and CDR2 is SQIVND (reference sequence). The CDR3 runs to 15 residues. CDR3 DNA sequence: TGTGCCAGTAGTATCGCCCACAGGCGTTACTACGAGCAGTACTTC. Translated: CASSIAHRRYYEQYF.

V gene TRBV4-1 combines with J gene TRBJ2-7, with 11 positions matching TRBD2. The CDR3 length is 14 residues. The V gene's germline CDR1 is MGHRA and CDR2 YSYEKL. The J segment lost 2 bases and the V segment lost 5 bases, leaving 2 bases of the junction unmatched. The DNA for the CDR3 is TGCGCCAGCAGCAGACTAGCGGGGCCCTACGAGCAGTACTTC. It yields the protein CASSRLAGPYEQYF.

Written as DNA, the CDR3 is TGTGCCAGCAGCTCACTACTTACAGCGTACCAAGAGACCCAGTACTTC. Translation: CASSSLLTAYQETQYF. The rearrangement links TRBV5-6 to TRBJ2-5; D is unresolved. Trimming left V 3 bases short and J 0 bases short, with 15 bases between. Germline V lookup: CDR1 SGHDT, CDR2 YYEEEE. The CDR3 length is 16 residues.

In this sample, this clone turned up a few times. The V gene is TRBV15, the J gene TRBJ2-7; the D gene is possibly TRBD1 (6 bases). The CDR3 has 16 amino acids. CDR1 is LNHNV, CDR2 YYDKDF, per germline (reference sequence). Trimming pared 2 bases from V and 3 bases from J, leaving 17 bases between. The CDR3: CATSRRTGIRNYEQYF. In DNA form, the CDR3 reads TGTGCCACCAGCAGAAGAACAGGGATTAGAAACTACGAGCAGTACTTC.

The V gene is TRBV18, the J gene TRBJ1-1; D gene uncertain. Trimming removed 3 bases at V and 4 bases at J, with 9 bases between. There are 13 residues in the CDR3. From germline, CDR1 is KGHSH and CDR2 LQKENI. The CDR3 is CASSPYAGTEAFF. For the CDR3, the DNA is TGTGCCAGCTCACCTTACGCGGGCACTGAAGCTTTCTTT.

This clone has more than one count but fewer than ten. The CDR3 reads CASTGTEAFF. CDR3 nucleotide sequence: TGTGCCAGCACCGGGACCGAAGCTTTCTTT. V and J are TRBV28 and TRBJ1-1, with D possibly being TRBD1 (5 bases). The CDR3 spans 10 residues. Per the germline V gene, CDR1 is MDHEN and CDR2 is SYDVKM. V was trimmed by 7 bases and J by 8 bases, leaving 8 bases between them.

The rearrangement joins TRBV5-4 to TRBJ2-3; D not resolved. Germline V gene lookup returns CDR1 SGHNT and CDR2 YYREEE (reference sequence). CDR3 length: 16 residues. The V end was cut by 4 bases, the J end by 2 bases, with 17 bases between. The CDR3 sequence is CASSGEQKLHTDTQYF. The CDR3 DNA follows: TGTGCCAGCAGCGGCGAGCAAAAACTTCACACAGATACGCAGTATTTT.

This clone was picked up a small number of times. The chain links TRBV14 to TRBJ2-7; 7 nucleotides agree with TRBD1. V was pared by 4 bases and J by 0 bases, with 6 bases of the junction left unmatched. From germline, CDR1 is SGHDN and CDR2 FVKESK. The CDR3 extends over 15 amino acids. The CDR3: CASSRQGFGSYEQYF. CDR3 nucleotides: TGTGCCAGCAGCCGACAGGGTTTCGGCTCCTACGAGCAGTACTTC.

This chain links TRBV18 with TRBJ2-5; D gene unclear. Per the germline V gene, CDR1 is KGHSH and CDR2 is LQKENI. Deletions cut 0 bases from V and 4 bases from J, with 9 bases between. The CDR3 covers 14 residues. The CDR3 loop reads CASSPPALGETQYF. Here the CDR3 DNA reads TGTGCCAGCTCACCACCTGCCTTGGGAGAGACCCAGTACTTC.

This clone appeared a few times. V usage is TRBV14 and J usage is TRBJ2-2; D not resolved. The germline V and J ends were trimmed by 2 bases and 1 base, with 11 bases remaining between them. Germline V gives CDR1 SGHDN, CDR2 FVKESK. The CDR3 runs 16 residues. CDR3 sequence: CASSQLNTWNTGELFF. Written as DNA, the CDR3 is TGTGCCAGCAGCCAATTAAACACGTGGAACACCGGGGAGCTGTTTTTT.

This clone was counted a few times. J is TRBJ1-2 and V is TRBV7-8; D is uncertain. In germline, CDR1 is SGHVS, CDR2 FQNEAQ. V lost 5 bases and J lost 7, with 14 bases in between. CDR3 length: 13 amino acids. The CDR3 protein is CASSPSMGSGYTF. The CDR3 region has the DNA TGTGCCAGCAGCCCTTCTATGGGCTCTGGCTACACCTTC. Together with reference TRBV7-8 and TRBJ1-2, the CDR3 gives the full variable domain: GAGVSQSPRYKVAKRGQDVALRCDPISGHVSLFWYQQALGQGPEFLTYFQNEAQLDKSGLPSDRFFAERPEGSVSTLKIQRTQQEDSAVYLCASSPSMGSGYTFGSGTRLTVV.

The CDR3 nucleotides read TGTGCCAGCAGCTTAACGTTAGCGGGAGGCAAAAACATTCAGTACTTC. This gives the protein CASSLTLAGGKNIQYF. The chain uses TRBV7-2 and TRBJ2-4, with 10 bases matching TRBD2. Germline-derived CDR1 and CDR2 are SGHTA and FQGNSA. The trim removed 2 bases at V and 3 bases at J, leaving 4 bases unmatched. The CDR3 has 16 amino acids.

This clone was seen only a few times. The chain employs TRBV5-1 and TRBJ2-2; a weak D match, TRBD1 (5 bases). Deletions cut 3 bases from V and 5 bases from J, with 11 bases between. The CDR3 covers 14 residues. Germline V lookup: CDR1 SGHRS, CDR2 YFSETQ. The CDR3 loop reads CASSSDRATGELFF. The CDR3 DNA sequence: TGCGCCAGCAGCTCCGACAGAGCGACCGGGGAGCTGTTTTTT. Full variable domain (missing parts from reference TRBV5-1 and TRBJ2-2): KAGVTQTPRYLIKTRGQQVTLSCSPISGHRSVSWYQQTPGQGLQFLFEYFSETQRNKGNFPGRFSGRQFSNSRSEMNVSTLELGDSALYLCASSSDRATGELFFGEGSRLTVL.

The J gene is TRBJ1-2, the V gene TRBV19, with 9 bases that match TRBD1. J lost 8 bases, V lost 6 bases, and 16 bases had no gene match. CDR3 size: 16 residues. Germline assignment: CDR1 LNHDA and CDR2 SQIVND (reference sequence). CDR3 amino acids: CASSQGVPGQGYGYTF. The CDR3 nucleotides are TGTGCCAGTAGCCAAGGGGTACCGGGACAGGGCTACGGCTACACCTTC.

The chain employs TRBV5-1 and TRBJ1-2; weak D call: TRBD1 (6 bases). Per the germline V gene, CDR1 is SGHRS and CDR2 is YFSETQ. Trimming took 3 bases from V and 8 from J, leaving 17 bases between them. CDR3 length equals 14 residues. DNA of the CDR3: TGCGCCAGCAGCTCCCCCCGGGGAGGGGGAGGCTACACCTTC. Amino acids: CASSSPRGGGGYTF.

There are a few counts of this clone. The V and J genes are TRBV6-1 and TRBJ2-1; D perhaps matches TRBD1 (6 bases). CDR3 length equals 15 residues. V was trimmed by 2 bases and J by 4 bases, leaving 12 bases between them. Germline loops: CDR1 MNHNS, CDR2 SASEGT. The CDR3 bases are TGTGCCAGCAGTGAATGGACAGCTAAATACAATGAGCAGTTCTTC. Translating it yields CASSEWTAKYNEQFF.

The rearrangement uses TRBV6-6 and TRBJ1-2; D gene uncertain. The germline V gene encodes CDR1 MNHNY and CDR2 SVGAGI (reference sequence). With 2 bases removed from V and 2 bases from J, the gap between germline ends came to 12 bases. This CDR3 is built from 15 residues. The CDR3 nucleotides read TGTGCCAGCAGTTACCCTGCGGGCAGCAACTATGGCTACACCTTC. It specifies CASSYPAGSNYGYTF.

The rearrangement links TRBV9 to TRBJ1-5, with D perhaps TRBD1 (5 bases). The CDR3 runs 14 residues. V lost 6 bases, J lost 5 bases, and 15 bases lay in between. The germline gives CDR1 SGDLS, CDR2 YYNGEE. CDR3 bases: TGTGCCAGCACCCGAGGGGCAGTGGATCAGCCCCAGCATTTT. Translated, it gives CASTRGAVDQPQHF.

The table lists this clone with a few counts. The chain carries TRBV9 and TRBJ2-7; D may be TRBD1 (5 bases). CDR3 length equals 14 residues. Between the trimmed V and J ends, which lost 1 base and 3 bases, there was a span of 11 bases. Germline CDR1 reads SGDLS; CDR2 reads YYNGEE. The CDR3 DNA reads TGTGCCAGCAGCGTAAGAGGCAGGGACTACGAGCAGTACTTC. The encoded protein is CASSVRGRDYEQYF.

This clone was found a few times. This sequence joins TRBV6-1 and TRBJ2-1; 8 positions agree with TRBD2. With V trimmed by 2 bases and J by 3 bases, 6 bases remained unmatched. From germline, CDR1 is MNHNS and CDR2 SASEGT. The CDR3 runs to 16 residues. The CDR3 spells CASSEPAGAYYNEQFF. CDR3 DNA: TGTGCCAGCAGTGAACCAGCGGGGGCCTACTACAATGAGCAGTTCTTC.

J is TRBJ2-4 and V is TRBV5-1, with D perhaps TRBD2 (5 bases). Per the germline V gene, CDR1 is SGHRS and CDR2 is YFSETQ. Between the trimmed V and J ends, which lost 4 bases and 3 bases, there was a span of 17 bases. The CDR3 runs to 16 residues. Here the CDR3 reads CASSPDEGGIKNIQYF. The DNA of the CDR3 is TGCGCCAGCAGCCCGGACGAGGGCGGTATCAAAAACATTCAGTACTTC.

This clone has a single count. V gene TRBV6-5 combines with J gene TRBJ2-1, with D tentatively TRBD2 (5 bases). This CDR3 has 16 residues. The germline V gene encodes CDR1 MNHEY and CDR2 SVGAGI. The V end was cut by 4 bases, the J end by 4 bases, with 17 bases between. CDR3 amino acids: CASSFEEVRRYNEQFF. CDR3 nucleotide sequence: TGTGCCAGCAGTTTTGAGGAGGTTAGGAGGTACAATGAGCAGTTCTTC.

This chain joins TRBV6-4 and TRBJ1-2; D remains ambiguous. The germline gives CDR1 MRHNA, CDR2 SNTAGT. CDR3 length: 13 amino acids. V was pared by 0 bases and J by 8 bases, with 10 bases between. The CDR3 sequence is CASSDSRTGGYTF. CDR3 DNA: TGTGCCAGCAGTGACTCACGGACTGGCGGCTACACCTTC.

The CDR3 DNA is TGTGCCAGCACCATGGACAGGGGTCAGCCCCAGCATTTT. It translates to CASTMDRGQPQHF. The V gene is TRBV7-2, the J gene TRBJ1-5; 9 nucleotides agree with TRBD1. This CDR3 is built from 13 residues. Germline loops: CDR1 SGHTA, CDR2 FQGNSA. The V segment lost 7 bases and the J segment 6 bases; nucleotides outside the gene matches: 4.

This clone has just a few counts. The V gene is TRBV5-8, the J gene TRBJ2-2; TRBD1 is a possible D gene (6 bases). Trimming shortened V by 7 bases and J by 1 base, and 11 bases separated the two germline ends. This CDR3 is built from 14 residues. Germline values: CDR1 SGHTS, CDR2 YDEGEE. CDR3 nucleotide sequence: TGTGCCAGCGGCACGGGACAGAACACCGGGGAGCTGTTTTTT. It codes for CASGTGQNTGELFF.

The gene calls are TRBV5-1 and TRBJ1-2, with 8 nucleotides matching TRBD1. Germline CDR1 SGHRS, CDR2 YFSETQ. The CDR3 totals 14 residues. V gave up 4 bases and J gave up 6 bases; unmatched junction bases: 8. This CDR3 is CASSTRTGRDGYTF. DNA of the CDR3: TGCGCCAGCAGCACCAGGACAGGGCGGGATGGCTACACCTTC.

This clone was picked up a small number of times. The chain recombines TRBV7-3 with TRBJ2-1; TRBD1 is a possible D gene (6 bases). V was clipped by 4 bases and J by 5 bases, with 24 bases between them. This CDR3 has 18 amino acids. CDR1 and CDR2 from the germline V gene are SGHTA and FQGTGA. CDR3 DNA sequence: TGTGCCAGCAGCTCTCGACACGTGGGCAAGGGACAAAACAATGAGCAGTTCTTC. It specifies CASSSRHVGKGQNNEQFF.

This clone was seen a few times. J is TRBJ1-1 and V is TRBV29-1; D possibly corresponds to TRBD1 (6 bases). The V and J ends lost 6 bases and 1 base respectively, with 12 bases between them. Germline values: CDR1 SQVTM, CDR2 ANQGSEA. This CDR3 region has 13 residues. The CDR3 nucleotides read TGCAGCGTGAGGGGACAACGGAACACTGAAGCTTTCTTT. It codes for CSVRGQRNTEAFF.